These 20 T cell receptor beta chains were sequenced from one sample in a study of STAT5B mutations in CD4+ large granular lymphocyte leukemia. Some clones are missing from TCRdb's copy, which holds only in-frame ones; the method was immunoSEQ multiplex PCR. The table has approximately 40,000 clones, roughly 81% seen once. Material: CD4+ T cells from blood buffy coats. These receptor sequences come from a human donor in good health.

Regarding this clone: One end of the junction does not line up with germline, which may come from a read error. The chain joins TRBV29-1 to TRBJ2-5, with D unclear. The CDR3 is 12 residues long. CDR1 and CDR2 (germline): SQVTM, ANQGSEA. In nucleotides, the CDR3 is TGCAGCGTGGAAGTCTTCCAAGAGACCCAGTACTTC. Amino acids: CSVEVFQETQYF.

This clone showed up just once. The chain carries TRBV7-2 and TRBJ2-3, with a possible D match to TRBD2 (6 bases). The V gene lost 4 bases and the J gene lost 4 bases, with 15 bases spanning the gap. Germline V gives CDR1 SGHTA, CDR2 FQGNSA. This CDR3 is built from 15 residues. The CDR3 DNA reads TGTGCCAGCAGCTCAGTTGGGACTCAAGCAGATACGCAGTATTTT. The encoded protein is CASSSVGTQADTQYF.

A few counts support this clone. The chain combines TRBV6-1 with TRBJ2-2, with D hard to call. Between the trimmed V and J ends, which lost 2 bases and 12 bases, there was a span of 13 bases. Per the germline V gene, CDR1 is MNHNS and CDR2 is SASEGT. This CDR3 region has 13 residues. CDR3 DNA: TGTGCCAGCAGTGAACCCCCAAGCAGAAAGCTGTTTTTT. This sequence encodes CASSEPPSRKLFF.

This chain joins TRBV20-1 and TRBJ1-2; possible D gene TRBD1, 5 bases. Germline V CDR1 and CDR2: DFQATT, SNEGSKA (reference sequence). The CDR3 has 11 residues. With 4 bases removed from V and 7 bases from J, the gap between germline ends came to 10 bases. CDR3 residues: CSATGPLGYTF. In DNA form, the CDR3 reads TGCAGTGCTACGGGGCCCCTTGGCTACACCTTC.

V gene TRBV7-2 combines with J gene TRBJ2-2, with D unresolved. There are 13 residues in the CDR3. V was shortened by 1 base and J by 5 bases, with 5 bases between the two germline ends. Germline loops: CDR1 SGHTA, CDR2 FQGNSA. CDR3 sequence: CASSLENTGELFF. The CDR3 region has the DNA TGTGCCAGCAGCTTAGAAAATACCGGGGAGCTGTTTTTT.

J is TRBJ2-2 and V is TRBV7-6; D uncertain. CDR3 length equals 15 residues. The ends were cut back, 0 bases at V and 3 bases at J, with 8 bases in the middle. Germline CDR1 reads SGHVS; CDR2 reads FNYEAQ. CDR3: CASSLAIFDTGELFF. CDR3 nucleotides: TGTGCCAGCAGCTTAGCGATTTTCGACACCGGGGAGCTGTTTTTT.

The rearrangement joins TRBV11-3 to TRBJ2-7; TRBD2 is a possible D gene (5 bases). Germline CDR1 is SGHNT and CDR2 is YENEEA. The CDR3 sequence is 15 residues long. V was trimmed by 0 bases and J by 3 bases, leaving 12 bases between them. Here the CDR3 reads CASSLDFQRSYEQYF. The CDR3 nucleotides are TGTGCCAGCAGCTTAGATTTTCAGCGGAGCTACGAGCAGTACTTC.

The chain has TRBV5-1 and TRBJ2-5, with D perhaps matching TRBD2 (6 bases). Germline CDR1 reads SGHRS; CDR2 reads YFSETQ. The CDR3 is 14 amino acids. V was cut by 4 bases and J by 3 bases, with 13 bases left in between. The CDR3 nucleotides are TGCGCCAGCAGCCCATCGGGGGATGAAGAGACCCAGTACTTC. Residues: CASSPSGDEETQYF.

The rearrangement uses TRBV6-6 and TRBJ1-4, with D uncertain. This CDR3 has 12 residues. CDR1 and CDR2 from the germline V gene are MNHNY and SVGAGI (reference sequence). With 5 bases removed from V and 9 bases from J, the gap between germline ends came to 10 bases. The CDR3 nucleotides read TGTGCCAGCAGTACGATGGAGAAAAAACTGTTTTTT. Translated, it gives CASSTMEKKLFF.

The V and J genes are TRBV7-8 and TRBJ2-3; 14 nucleotides agree with TRBD2. The germline CDR1 and CDR2 sequences are SGHVS and FQNEAQ. The CDR3 contains 16 residues. V was clipped by 2 bases and J by 6 bases; unmatched bases: 4. CDR3 DNA sequence: TGTGCCAGCAGCTTACCCGGACTAGCGGGGGGCGATACGCAGTATTTT. It codes for CASSLPGLAGGDTQYF. The full variable domain, its missing parts supplied by reference TRBV7-8 and TRBJ2-3, is GAGVSQSPRYKVAKRGQDVALRCDPISGHVSLFWYQQALGQGPEFLTYFQNEAQLDKSGLPSDRFFAERPEGSVSTLKIQRTQQEDSAVYLCASSLPGLAGGDTQYFGPGTRLTVL.

The chain combines TRBV30 with TRBJ2-6, with D tentatively TRBD1 (5 bases). V was cut by 6 bases and J by 0 bases, with 6 bases left in between. The CDR3 is 13 residues long. Per germline, CDR1 GTSNPN and CDR2 SVGIG (reference sequence). The CDR3 nucleotides read TGTGCCTGTGACAGCTCTGGGGCCAACGTCCTGACTTTC. This translates into CACDSSGANVLTF. The whole variable domain, remainder taken from reference TRBV30 and TRBJ2-6, is SQTIHQWPATLVQPVGSPLSLECTVEGTSNPNLYWYRQAAGRGLQLLFYSVGIGQISSEVPQNLSASRPQDRQFILSSKKLLLSDSGFYLCACDSSGANVLTFGAGSRLTVL.

V usage is TRBV19 and J usage is TRBJ1-1, with 10 bases fitting TRBD1. The V gene end was trimmed by 4 bases and the J gene end by 4 bases; junction bases not matched to a gene: 18. The CDR3 runs 19 residues. Germline CDR1 is LNHDA and CDR2 is SQIVND (reference sequence). CDR3 protein: CASSTTPRGQGPESTEAFF. CDR3 DNA: TGTGCCAGTAGTACCACCCCGCGGGGACAGGGGCCCGAGAGCACTGAAGCTTTCTTT.

This sequence joins TRBV7-3 and TRBJ1-1; D might be TRBD1 (6 bases). The CDR3 covers 15 residues. CDR1 is SGHTA, CDR2 FQGTGA, per germline. V lost 1 base, J lost 2 bases, and 11 bases lay in between. The CDR3 DNA follows: TGTGCCAGCAGCTTAATGGGGGGGCGCAACACTGAAGCTTTCTTT. Protein sequence: CASSLMGGRNTEAFF.

In its sample, this clone was seen once. The chain carries TRBV11-1 and TRBJ1-2; 8 nucleotides match TRBD1. The ends lost 4 bases at V and 6 bases at J; junction bases unmatched: 4. Germline lookup yields CDR1 SGHAT and CDR2 FQDESV (reference sequence). The CDR3 spans 13 residues. CDR3 residues: CASSYDRGDGYTF. CDR3 DNA: TGTGCCAGCAGCTACGACAGGGGAGATGGCTACACCTTC.

V gene TRBV5-8 combines with J gene TRBJ2-1, with 7 bases matching TRBD1. J gave up 9 bases and V 4 bases, and 7 bases lay outside the gene matches. CDR1 is SGHTS, CDR2 YDEGEE, per germline. The CDR3 is made up of 13 amino acids. The CDR3 loop is CASSKGQAGEQFF. The CDR3 nucleotides are TGTGCCAGCAGCAAAGGACAGGCGGGTGAGCAGTTCTTC.

The rearrangement uses TRBV5-5 and TRBJ2-5, with TRBD2 matching 13 bases. CDR3 size: 13 residues. From germline, CDR1 is SGHKS and CDR2 YYEKEE (reference sequence). With V trimmed by 4 bases and J by 8 bases, 2 bases remained unmatched. CDR3 protein: CASSTGLAGTQYF. CDR3 DNA sequence: TGTGCCAGCAGCACGGGACTAGCGGGAACCCAGTACTTC.

This clone was counted a single time. The chain employs TRBV21-1 and TRBJ2-3; the DNA was not used to check the table's D call, TRBD2. TRBV21-1 has pseudogene status. This CDR3 is 19 amino acids long. CDR3 loop: CASSRGGDSGGPYGDTQYF. CDR3 DNA: TGTGCCAGCAGCCGCGGGGGGGACAGCGGGGGACCTTACGGGGATACGCAGTATTTT.

V is TRBV27 and J is TRBJ1-3; D unresolved. Between the trimmed V and J ends, which lost 6 bases and 4 bases, there was a span of 13 bases. CDR3 length: 14 residues. CDR1 MNHEY and CDR2 SMNVEV come from the germline V gene (reference sequence). The CDR3 nucleotides read TGTGCCAGCAGGCCAACGGGTTACGGAAACACCATATATTTT. Translated: CASRPTGYGNTIYF.

The chain carries TRBV28 and TRBJ1-5; TRBD1 matches 8 bases. Germline V gene data show CDR1 as MDHEN and CDR2 as SYDVKM. The CDR3 extends over 15 amino acids. The V segment lost 6 bases and the J segment 2 bases; nucleotides outside the gene matches: 6. The CDR3 DNA reads TGTGCCAGCAGGACCGGGACAGGCGGCAATCAGCCCCAGCATTTT. Translating gives CASRTGTGGNQPQHF.

CDR3 residues: CASSKSRLNTEAFF. The CDR3 nucleotides are TGTGCCAGTAGTAAATCCAGACTAAACACTGAAGCTTTCTTT. The J gene is TRBJ1-1, the V gene TRBV19; D call uncertain. Trimming stripped 4 bases from V and 2 bases from J, with 11 bases between. The CDR3 totals 14 residues. In germline, CDR1 is LNHDA, CDR2 SQIVND (reference sequence).